This T cell receptor (beta chain) was sequenced for a study of blood T cell repertoires in COVID-19. Looking at the study overall: COVID-19 samples from acute and convalescent phases originated in the United States, Italy and Spain. T cells, B-cell-depleted T cells, or PBMCs supplied cDNA or gDNA.

As handled by the study authors: Counts of nucleated cells, estimated from reference gene primer amplification, were obtained. Produced via immunoSEQ multiplex PCR; TCRdb's table is partial and in-frame only. V and J calls plus clone size are reproduced from that table; the DNA served to infer D and trimming. The sample yields fewer than 250,000 clones, around 86% seen once. Germline CDR1 reads ENHRY; CDR2 reads SYGVKD. Trimming stripped 6 bases from V and 6 bases from J, with 14 bases between. The CDR3 contains 14 residues. The sample taken for sequencing was peripheral blood. The TCR was taken from a man in his 60s who had recovered from COVID-19. The chain has TRBV10-3 and TRBJ2-2, with D perhaps matching TRBD1 (5 bases). CDR3 amino acids: CAIRGAADAGELFF. Here the CDR3 DNA reads TGTGCCATCAGAGGGGCAGCTGACGCCGGGGAGCTGTTTTTT.